The clone carrying this TCR beta chain has a handful of counts. The antigen remains undetermined. CDR1 and CDR2 from the germline V gene are SGHTA and FQGTGA. Trimming left V 2 bases short and J 4 bases short, with 12 bases between. The length of the CDR3 is 14 residues. The source of the sample is a study of T cells after yellow fever vaccination. Regarding the study as a whole: The CD4 and CD8 compartments had a small share of their clonotypes in common.

TCRdb independently ran MiXCR on the 5' RACE reads; one entry per CDR3 protein. Of under 250,000 distinct CDR3 sequences listed, approximately 3.2% are singletons. Specimen: CD4+ T cells sorted from PBMCs, collected 10 days after the yellow fever booster vaccination. The chain links TRBV7-3 to TRBJ2-7; no clear D. The sequence was collected from a man aged 18 to 29 who received the YFV17D yellow fever vaccine. The CDR3 coding sequence is TGTGCCAGCAGCTTAGGCCCACCCCTTTACGAGCAGTACTTC. Translated: CASSLGPPLYEQYF.